This T cell receptor beta chain appears in the sequencing data of a study of T cell responses to AZD1222 COVID-19 vaccine. Comments on this clone: Antigen unknown.

CDR3 size: 18 residues. Germline assignment: CDR1 LNHNV and CDR2 YYDKDF (reference sequence). With V trimmed by 0 bases and J by 4 bases, 11 bases remained unmatched. Overall study results and limits: All repertoire sampling was performed exclusively after the peak T cell response. Baseline serostatus was positive in only a handful of AZD1222 recipients.

The method was immunoSEQ multiplex PCR; TCRdb's version includes in-frame clones alone and lacks a portion of them. The data hold roughly 170,000 clones, with about 85% observed a single time. The chain employs TRBV15 and TRBJ2-5; 10 nucleotides agree with TRBD2. Sample: peripheral blood, taken on day 0 of AZD1222 vaccination. The TCR sequence derives from an adult in good health. The CDR3 region is CATSRDRWASGRSETQYF. CDR3 coding DNA: TGTGCCACCAGCAGAGATCGATGGGCTAGCGGGAGATCAGAGACCCAGTACTTC.